The 32 T cell receptor beta chains in this list originate from one sample, sequenced in a study of T cell responses to AZD1222 COVID-19 vaccine. Generated by immunoSEQ multiplex PCR, the TCRdb table keeps only in-frame clones and is missing some. This table holds more than 15,000 clones, around 83% found once. Sequenced material: peripheral blood, taken 28 days after the second AZD1222 dose. These receptors came from an adult who received the AZD1222 COVID-19 vaccine.

V and J are TRBV21-1 and TRBJ1-1. TRBV21-1 is labeled a pseudogene. This CDR3 is built from 14 residues. The CDR3, as DNA: TGTGCCAGCAGCAAAGTTAGGAAGGACACTGAAGCTTTCTTT. It specifies CASSKVRKDTEAFF.

The rearrangement joins TRBV5-1 to TRBJ1-4; 8 nucleotides match TRBD1. The CDR3 spans 14 residues. The germline V gene encodes CDR1 SGHRS and CDR2 YFSETQ. The V gene end was trimmed by 4 bases and the J gene end by 2 bases; junction bases not matched to a gene: 1. CDR3 protein: CASSGQGTNEKLFF. The CDR3 DNA follows: TGCGCCAGCAGCGGACAGGGTACTAATGAAAAACTGTTTTTT.

The chain joins TRBV27 to TRBJ2-7; TRBD1 might be the D (6 bases). Germline assignment: CDR1 MNHEY and CDR2 SMNVEV (reference sequence). The V gene lost 0 bases and the J gene lost 9 bases, with 18 bases spanning the gap. This CDR3 is built from 15 residues. Here the CDR3 reads CASSLSARGEGGQYF. CDR3 coding DNA: TGTGCCAGCAGTTTATCGGCCAGGGGAGAAGGAGGGCAGTACTTC.

This clone was counted once. The chain recombines TRBV19 with TRBJ2-3; TRBD2 might be the D (6 bases). Trimming removed 5 bases at V and 5 bases at J, with 14 bases between. The CDR3 is made up of 14 amino acids. CDR1 is LNHDA and CDR2 is SQIVND in the germline V gene (reference sequence). CDR3 sequence reads: CASSQPGVKDTQYF. CDR3 in DNA: TGTGCCAGTAGTCAACCGGGGGTGAAAGATACGCAGTATTTT.

The rearrangement joins TRBV16 to TRBJ1-2; no firm D call. Per germline, CDR1 KGHSY and CDR2 FQNENV. This CDR3 is built from 14 residues. Trimming removed 0 bases at V and 3 bases at J, with 8 bases between. In DNA, the CDR3 is TGTGCCAGCAGCCAATCTCGGGGATACTATGGCTACACCTTC. Its translation is CASSQSRGYYGYTF.

This chain joins TRBV7-6 and TRBJ1-2; 9 bases fit TRBD1. The CDR3 spans 15 residues. Germline trimming cut 4 bases from V and 4 bases from J; bases unmatched to any gene: 7. Germline CDR1 SGHVS, CDR2 FNYEAQ. CDR3 amino acids: CASSSAGTGSYGYTF. DNA of the CDR3: TGTGCCAGCAGCTCCGCCGGGACAGGGTCCTATGGCTACACCTTC.

This clone was recorded once. This rearrangement joins TRBV28 to TRBJ2-1, with 9 bases fitting TRBD1. The CDR3 consists of 16 residues. V shed 5 bases, J shed 4 bases, and the junction held 9 bases outside the gene matches. Germline V lookup: CDR1 MDHEN, CDR2 SYDVKM. DNA of the CDR3: TGTGCCAGCAGTGCCCCCGGGACAGGGACGTACAATGAGCAGTTCTTC. Translated: CASSAPGTGTYNEQFF.

The rearrangement uses TRBV5-1 and TRBJ2-7; TRBD1 might be the D (5 bases). Germline V CDR1 and CDR2: SGHRS, YFSETQ. The V end lost 1 base, the J end lost 1 base, and 15 bases lay between the germline ends. This CDR3 contains 16 residues. The CDR3 loop reads CASSLLPTPGSYEQYF. The CDR3 nucleotides are TGCGCCAGCAGCTTGCTACCTACTCCAGGGTCCTACGAGCAGTACTTC. The full variable domain, in which reference TRBV5-1 and TRBJ2-7 provide the parts outside the CDR3, is KAGVTQTPRYLIKTRGQQVTLSCSPISGHRSVSWYQQTPGQGLQFLFEYFSETQRNKGNFPGRFSGRQFSNSRSEMNVSTLELGDSALYLCASSLLPTPGSYEQYFGPGTRLTVT.

The rearrangement joins TRBV7-2 to TRBJ2-3; 10 bases agree with TRBD2. Losses at the gene ends were 6 bases for V and 2 bases for J; bases not matched to a gene: 5. Germline V gene sequence: CDR1 SGHTA, CDR2 FQGNSA. The CDR3 contains 15 residues. This CDR3 reads CASRWTSGLTDTQYF. As DNA, the CDR3 is TGTGCCAGCAGGTGGACTAGCGGACTCACAGATACGCAGTATTTT.

The CDR3 sequence is CASSQSPSYEQYF. In DNA form, the CDR3 reads TGTGCCAGCAGCCAGTCCCCCTCCTACGAGCAGTACTTC. This rearrangement joins TRBV3-1 (or the pseudogene TRBV3-2) to TRBJ2-7; D gene unclear. The germline V and J ends were trimmed by 3 bases and 0 bases, with 6 bases remaining between them. Germline V gene sequence: CDR1 LGHDT, CDR2 YNNKEL (reference sequence). The CDR3 has 13 residues.

CDR3 sequence (DNA): TGTGCCACCAGCCCAGCGGGGGGGTACAATGAGCAGTTCTTC. This sequence encodes CATSPAGGYNEQFF. The chain uses TRBV24-1 and TRBJ2-1, with 10 bases identical to TRBD2. The CDR3 sequence is 14 residues long. Germline V gives CDR1 KGHDR, CDR2 SFDVKD. The junction had 3 bases not matched to a gene; V was cut back by 7 bases and J by 4 bases.

The rearrangement joins TRBV7-2 to TRBJ2-5, with 7 bases matching TRBD1. The CDR3 consists of 15 residues. Germline V gene data show CDR1 as SGHTA and CDR2 as FQGNSA. The V gene end was trimmed by 1 base and the J gene end by 4 bases; junction bases not matched to a gene: 6. The chain's CDR3 is CASSLVFDRAETQYF. The CDR3 nucleotides read TGTGCCAGCAGCTTAGTGTTCGACAGGGCAGAGACCCAGTACTTC.

The V and J genes are TRBV12-3 or TRBV12-4 and TRBJ1-5; no clear D gene. The V gene lost 1 base and the J gene lost 4 bases, with 5 bases spanning the gap. The CDR3 runs to 13 residues. CDR3 nucleotide sequence: TGTGCCAGCAGTTTAGAATGGAATCAGCCCCAGCATTTT. Translation gives CASSLEWNQPQHF.

CDR3 protein: CASGLARGGGEQYF. Written as DNA, the CDR3 is TGTGCTAGTGGTTTGGCCAGGGGAGGGGGCGAGCAGTACTTC. The chain links TRBV12-5 to TRBJ2-7; D perhaps matches TRBD2 (7 bases). The CDR3 loop spans 14 amino acids. V lost 1 base to trimming and J lost 6 bases, with 13 bases between them. Germline V CDR1 and CDR2: LGHNT, FRNRAP.

Only a few counts were recorded for this clone. The V gene is TRBV5-1, the J gene TRBJ2-2; no firm D call. V gave up 0 bases and J gave up 4 bases, with 7 bases separating them. This CDR3 is 14 amino acids long. Germline V lookup: CDR1 SGHRS, CDR2 YFSETQ. DNA for the CDR3: TGCGCCAGCAGCTTGGGAGAGATCACCGGGGAGCTGTTTTTT. It translates to CASSLGEITGELFF.

V usage is TRBV3-1 (or the pseudogene TRBV3-2) and J usage is TRBJ1-5; D is unclear. Per the germline V gene, CDR1 is LGHDT and CDR2 is YNNKEL (reference sequence). V lost 0 bases and J lost 7, with 13 bases in between. There are 15 residues in the CDR3. The CDR3 DNA is TGTGCCAGCAGCCAAGATCTCGGGGATTGGCAGCCCCAGCATTTT. Protein product: CASSQDLGDWQPQHF.

The rearrangement joins TRBV29-1 to TRBJ2-1, with unresolved D. Germline V lookup: CDR1 SQVTM, CDR2 ANQGSEA. This CDR3 is 10 amino acids long. Trimming shortened V by 7 bases and J by 5 bases, and 6 bases separated the two germline ends. The CDR3 sequence: CSGGNNEQFF. CDR3 DNA sequence: TGCAGCGGGGGAAACAATGAGCAGTTCTTC.

The chain combines TRBV7-3 with TRBJ2-3; possible D gene TRBD2, 5 bases. Germline values: CDR1 SGHTA, CDR2 FQGTGA. The CDR3 totals 14 residues. Trimming cost V 5 bases and J 0 bases, with 9 bases left between them. CDR3 sequence reads: CASSAGISTDTQYF. The CDR3 region has the DNA TGTGCCAGCAGCGCCGGGATAAGCACAGATACGCAGTATTTT.

The V and J genes are TRBV4-3 and TRBJ1-1; D unresolved. V shed 4 bases and J shed 5 bases, with 11 bases lying between them. The germline CDR1 and CDR2 sequences are LGHNA and YSLEER. The CDR3 runs to 13 residues. Here the CDR3 DNA reads TGCGCCAGCAGCCGAGGCCAAAGGACTGAAGCTTTCTTT. It is translated as CASSRGQRTEAFF.

The chain has TRBV7-9 and TRBJ1-5; the match to TRBD1 covers 7 bases. Unmatched junction bases numbered 4, after V lost 5 bases and J lost 3 bases. Per the germline V gene, CDR1 is SEHNR and CDR2 is FQNEAQ (reference sequence). The length of the CDR3 is 14 residues. The CDR3 DNA is TGTGCCAGCAGCCAAGGGGGCTCCAATCAGCCCCAGCATTTT. Encoded protein: CASSQGGSNQPQHF.

The CDR3 nucleotides read TGTGCCAGCAGCTTCAGGGGGGCCTCTGGAAACACCATATATTTT. Its protein is CASSFRGASGNTIYF. The chain has TRBV5-8 and TRBJ1-3, with TRBD1 matching over 7 bases. The CDR3 is made up of 15 amino acids. Germline CDR1 SGHTS, CDR2 YDEGEE. Unmatched junction bases numbered 2, after V lost 2 bases and J lost 0 bases.

V and J are TRBV2 and TRBJ1-6; 10 nucleotides align to TRBD1. From germline, CDR1 is SNHLY and CDR2 FYNNEI. The CDR3 sequence is 13 residues long. J was trimmed by 14 bases and V by 8 bases; bases with no gene match: 9. The CDR3 sequence: CASLAGTGESLHF. The DNA for the CDR3 is TGTGCCAGCCTCGCCGGGACAGGGGAATCCCTCCACTTT.

The chain carries TRBV4-2 and TRBJ2-3, with D possibly being TRBD2 (6 bases). This CDR3 region has 17 residues. The germline CDR1 and CDR2 sequences are LGHNA and YNFKEQ. V lost 1 base, J lost 4 bases, and 18 bases lay in between. The CDR3 reads CASSQGVRGALSDTQYF. CDR3 sequence (DNA): TGTGCCAGCAGCCAAGGGGTGCGGGGCGCCCTTTCAGATACGCAGTATTTT.

The rearrangement uses TRBV7-2 and TRBJ2-5, with 10 bases matching TRBD2. Trimming removed 1 base from V and 1 base from J; junction bases left unmatched: 3. The length of the CDR3 is 16 residues. Germline values: CDR1 SGHTA, CDR2 FQGNSA. The CDR3 bases are TGTGCCAGCAGCTTAGTGAGCGGGAGGGGCCAAGAGACCCAGTACTTC. Its translation: CASSLVSGRGQETQYF.

The J gene is TRBJ1-2, the V gene TRBV6-2 or TRBV6-3, with D maybe TRBD1 (6 bases). This CDR3 is built from 15 residues. V lost 5 bases and J 4 bases, leaving 17 bases between the germline ends. Germline values: CDR1 MNHEY, CDR2 SVGEGT. CDR3 sequence: CASSNQGTSVYGYTF. CDR3 coding DNA: TGTGCCAGCAGTAACCAGGGGACATCCGTCTATGGCTACACCTTC.

This clone came up once. CDR3 loop: CASSPQGRYYEQYF. CDR3 nucleotides: TGTGCCAGCTCACCCCAGGGGCGCTACTACGAGCAGTACTTC. The genes are TRBV18 and TRBJ2-7; a weak D match, TRBD1 (6 bases). Germline CDR1 KGHSH, CDR2 LQKENI. Trimming left V 3 bases short and J 3 bases short, with 12 bases between. The length of the CDR3 is 14 residues.

The V gene is TRBV4-1, the J gene TRBJ1-5, with a weak D call TRBD1 (5 bases). CDR3 length equals 14 residues. Per germline, CDR1 MGHRA and CDR2 YSYEKL. V was trimmed by 6 bases and J by 7 bases, leaving 16 bases between them. Here the CDR3 reads CASSLWQRDQPQHF. In nucleotides, the CDR3 is TGCGCCAGCAGTTTATGGCAGAGGGACCAGCCCCAGCATTTT.

The chain links TRBV3-1 (or the pseudogene TRBV3-2) to TRBJ1-3; D is ambiguous. The CDR3 is made up of 17 amino acids. Germline CDR1 reads LGHDT; CDR2 reads YNNKEL (reference sequence). V dropped 0 bases and J dropped 0 bases, with 12 bases sitting between them. CDR3 DNA sequence: TGTGCCAGCAGCCAAGAATCGGGCGGGAGCTCTGGAAACACCATATATTTT. This translates into CASSQESGGSSGNTIYF.

The chain combines TRBV4-3 with TRBJ2-7, with D perhaps TRBD1 or TRBD2 (5 bases each). This CDR3 comprises 16 residues. V was pared by 1 base and J by 6 bases, with 19 bases between. Per the germline V gene, CDR1 is LGHNA and CDR2 is YSLEER. CDR3 in amino acids: CASSQVYPGRAGEQYF. The CDR3 nucleotides are TGCGCCAGCAGCCAAGTTTATCCGGGCAGGGCGGGCGAGCAGTACTTC.

This chain uses TRBV10-3 with TRBJ1-2; D is uncertain. The ends were cut back, 10 bases at V and 3 bases at J, with 21 bases in the middle. The CDR3 has 15 amino acids. CDR1 is ENHRY, CDR2 SYGVKD, per germline. The CDR3 coding sequence is TGTGCCAGCGGGAGGGTGGGCGGTCGAGACTATGGCTACACCTTC. This gives the protein CASGRVGGRDYGYTF.

The table lists this clone with a few counts. V usage is TRBV5-1 and J usage is TRBJ1-1; maybe TRBD1 (6 bases). Germline V gene sequence: CDR1 SGHRS, CDR2 YFSETQ. The CDR3 totals 14 residues. Trimming took 0 bases from V and 4 from J, leaving 10 bases between them. CDR3 amino acids: CASSLAGHATEAFF. The CDR3 bases are TGCGCCAGCAGCTTGGCGGGACATGCCACTGAAGCTTTCTTT.

This rearrangement joins TRBV7-9 to TRBJ2-7; 11 bases are a match to TRBD2. Germline V gene data show CDR1 as SEHNR and CDR2 as FQNEAQ (reference sequence). The CDR3 is 14 residues long. V dropped 5 bases and J dropped 9; count of bases not matched to a gene: 9. The DNA for the CDR3 is TGTGCCAGCAGCCCGGGACTAGCGGCCATCATGCAGTACTTC. Translation: CASSPGLAAIMQYF. Full variable domain (rest looked up from reference TRBV7-9 and TRBJ2-7): DTGVSQNPRHKITKRGQNVTFRCDPISEHNRLYWYRQTLGQGPEFLTYFQNEAQLEKSRLLSDRFSAERPKGSFSTLEIQRTEQGDSAMYLCASSPGLAAIMQYFGPGTRLTVT.